Shown below are 7 T cell receptor beta chains from a single sample sequenced in a study of CD8 T cells in ankylosing spondylitis. TCRdb re-called the 5' RACE reads with MiXCR, one entry per CDR3 protein. The table shows about 340,000 distinct CDR3 sequences, with roughly 14% occurring only once. The specimen sequenced was blood, either unsorted or a sorted T cell fraction (not recorded which). These receptors all come from a male donor with ankylosing spondylitis or in good health (not recorded which).

The table lists this clonotype with many counts. V and J are TRBV10-3 and TRBJ1-2; D is undetermined. The length of the CDR3 is 13 residues. Per the germline V gene, CDR1 is ENHRY and CDR2 is SYGVKD. V lost 0 bases and J 6 bases, leaving 8 bases between the germline ends. The CDR3, as DNA: TGTGCCATCAGTGAGTCCGGACGGGATGGCTACACCTTC. It codes for CAISESGRDGYTF.

CDR3 sequence: CSARSEPGAEAFF. CDR3 bases: TGCAGTGCTAGATCCGAACCGGGCGCTGAAGCTTTCTTT. This rearrangement joins TRBV20-1 to TRBJ1-1; no clear D gene. Germline CDR1 DFQATT, CDR2 SNEGSKA (reference sequence). The CDR3 totals 13 residues. V was cut by 2 bases and J by 6 bases, with 13 bases left in between.

The table lists this clonotype with a few counts. This rearrangement joins TRBV3-1 to TRBJ1-1; 8 nucleotides agree with TRBD1. The CDR3 has 16 residues. CDR1 is LGHDT and CDR2 is YNNKEL in the germline V gene (reference sequence). Losses at the gene ends were 0 bases for V and 7 bases for J; bases not matched to a gene: 10. CDR3 in DNA: TGTGCCAGCAGCCAAGATGGTGGCCGACAGGGGAGTGAAGCTTTCTTT. Protein: CASSQDGGRQGSEAFF. The whole variable domain, filled in from reference TRBV3-1 and TRBJ1-1, reads DTAVSQTPKYLVTQMGNDKSIKCEQNLGHDTMYWYKQDSKKFLKIMFSYNNKELIINETVPNRFSPKSPDKAHLNLHINSLELGDSAVYFCASSQDGGRQGSEAFFGQGTRLTVV.

The chain is built from TRBV20-1 and TRBJ2-3; TRBD2 matches at 9 bases. Germline V gene data show CDR1 as DFQATT and CDR2 as SNEGSKA (reference sequence). The CDR3 is 14 residues long. Losses at the gene ends were 6 bases for V and 5 bases for J; bases not matched to a gene: 9. The DNA for the CDR3 is TGCAGTGCACAGTCAGGGCGGGGGGGAGATACGCAGTATTTT. Translating gives CSAQSGRGGDTQYF.

This clonotype was detected ten times or more. The chain has TRBV6-1 and TRBJ1-2; 12 bases fit TRBD1. This CDR3 contains 16 residues. Germline CDR1 reads MNHNS; CDR2 reads SASEGT. The trim removed 5 bases at V and 4 bases at J, leaving 8 bases unmatched. The CDR3 DNA reads as TGTGCCAGCAGTCCTGCCTGGGGACAGGGGGCCTATGGCTACACCTTC. This codes for CASSPAWGQGAYGYTF.

The genes are TRBV3-1 and TRBJ2-2; the D gene is possibly TRBD1 (6 bases). V lost 2 bases to trimming and J lost 0 bases, with 7 bases between them. The CDR3 loop spans 15 amino acids. CDR1 and CDR2 from the germline V gene are LGHDT and YNNKEL (reference sequence). CDR3: CASSQPGANTGELFF. CDR3 bases: TGTGCCAGCAGCCAACCAGGGGCGAACACCGGGGAGCTGTTTTTT.

This clonotype was counted a few times. The genes are TRBV30 and TRBJ2-1; 12 bases align to TRBD2. CDR3 size: 18 residues. Per germline, CDR1 GTSNPN and CDR2 SVGIG (reference sequence). Trimming cost V 2 bases and J 0 bases; bases outside gene matches: 8. CDR3 in amino acids: CAWSPGTSGPSSYNEQFF. In nucleotides, the CDR3 is TGTGCCTGGAGTCCGGGGACTAGCGGGCCCAGCTCCTACAATGAGCAGTTCTTC.